The rows below give T cell receptor beta chains drawn from one sample of a study of T cell changes during pregnancy in multiple sclerosis. Assay: immunoSEQ multiplex PCR; the TCRdb copy retains only in-frame clones and omits some. Counted here are some 110,000 clones, approximately 90% occurring once; the ten biggest clones make up roughly 1.5%. This specimen consisted of peripheral blood, obtained after pregnancy. The source of these receptors is a female donor with multiple sclerosis, enrolled in a pregnancy study. CDR3s include the opening cysteine and the closing phenylalanine or tryptophan. D genes are given only for firm matches. A row's size may be missing; if present it is once, few, many or a size class.

>.|TRBD2|TRBJ2-2|TRBV15
CATSRGGRGTGELFF
TGTGCCACCAGCAGGGGCGGGAGAGGGACCGGGGAGCTGTTTTTT
>.|.|TRBJ2-3|TRBV13
CASSSRGAATDTQYF
TGTGCCAGCAGCTCTCGGGGGGCCGCCACAGATACGCAGTATTTT
>.|.|TRBJ1-1|TRBV29-1
CSVEGEGTEAFF
TGCAGCGTTGAGGGAGAGGGAACTGAAGCTTTCTTT
>.|TRBD1|TRBJ1-2|TRBV10-2
CASSETGQGRNGYTF
TGCGCCAGCAGTGAAACGGGACAGGGAAGGAATGGCTACACCTTC
>.|TRBD1|TRBJ1-5|TRBV5-1
CASSLGAGGNQPQHF
TGCGCCAGCAGCTTGGGGGCAGGGGGGAATCAGCCCCAGCATTTT
>.|.|TRBJ1-5|TRBV27
CASSLSGRRGYYNQPQHF
TGTGCCAGCAGTTTATCTGGCCGGAGAGGGTACTATAATCAGCCCCAGCATTTT
>.|.|TRBJ2-2|TRBV7-3
CASSLGAPVTGELFF
TGTGCCAGCAGCTTAGGGGCTCCGGTCACCGGGGAGCTGTTTTTT
>once|.|TRBJ1-1|TRBV2
CASIRRETEAFF
TGTGCCAGCATTCGCAGGGAAACTGAAGCTTTCTTT
>.|TRBD2|TRBJ2-5|TRBV27
CASSLLAGQIGETQYF
TGTGCCAGCAGTTTACTAGCGGGGCAAATTGGAGAGACCCAGTACTTC
>.|TRBD2|TRBJ2-7|TRBV5-6
CASSLGAGEQYF
TGTGCCAGCAGCCTGGGAGCGGGAGAGCAGTACTTC
>.|.|TRBJ1-2|TRBV27
CASSLSRDRLYGYTF
TGTGCCAGCAGTTTATCCCGAGACAGACTCTATGGCTACACCTTC
>.|TRBD1|TRBJ2-6|TRBV10-2
CASRPIWDRGSLRSGANVLTF
TGCGCCAGCAGACCTATTTGGGACAGGGGGAGCTTACGCTCTGGGGCCAACGTCCTGACTTTC
>.|.|TRBJ1-4|TRBV7-9
CASSGRTAFNEKLFF
TGTGCCAGCAGCGGAAGGACAGCCTTTAATGAAAAACTGTTTTTT
>.|TRBD2|TRBJ2-2|TRBV2
CASRLRLAGQAGELFF
TGTGCCAGCAGACTTCGACTAGCGGGACAAGCCGGGGAGCTGTTTTTT
>once|.|TRBJ1-1|TRBV7-8
CASSLSGGGFPTEAFF
TGTGCCAGCAGCTTATCGGGGGGAGGTTTCCCGACTGAAGCTTTCTTT
>.|TRBD1|TRBJ2-7|TRBV5-1
CASSSSGTGAYEQYF
TGCGCCAGCAGCTCCTCCGGGACAGGGGCCTACGAGCAGTACTTC
>few|.|TRBJ1-1|TRBV4-1
CASSQTQLNTEAFF
TGCGCCAGCAGCCAAACTCAACTGAACACTGAAGCTTTCTTT
>.|TRBD1|TRBJ2-4|TRBV5-8
CASRSRGHGNIQYF
TGTGCCAGCAGATCCAGGGGGCACGGAAACATTCAGTACTTC
>.|.|TRBJ2-1|TRBV7-9
CASSAPAGGNEQFF
TGTGCCAGCAGCGCCCCCGCAGGGGGGAATGAGCAGTTCTTC
>once|TRBD2|TRBJ2-7|TRBV9
CASSVEGTSRGEQYF
TGTGCCAGCAGCGTAGAGGGGACTAGCAGGGGGGAGCAGTACTTC
>once|TRBD1|TRBJ2-2|TRBV30
CALDRANTGELFF
TGTGCCTTGGACAGGGCGAACACCGGGGAGCTGTTTTTT
>.|TRBD1|TRBJ2-3|TRBV29-1
CSVTGTGGDTQYF
TGCAGCGTTACCGGGACAGGAGGAGATACGCAGTATTTT
>.|TRBD2|TRBJ2-7|TRBV28
CASSLGIPGGGTRTSYEQYF
TGTGCCAGCAGTTTAGGAATACCGGGGGGCGGGACTAGGACGTCCTACGAGCAGTACTTC
>.|TRBD1|TRBJ1-6|TRBV6-5
CASRKQTGQQSPLHF
TGTGCCAGCCGAAAGCAGACAGGGCAACAATCACCCCTCCACTTT
>once|TRBD2|TRBJ2-5|TRBV4-2
CASSRSSGGGQETQYF
TGTGCCAGCAGCCGCTCTAGCGGGGGGGGCCAAGAGACCCAGTACTTC
>.|.|TRBJ1-4|TRBV28
CASSPNLPMGALEKLFF
TGTGCCAGCAGTCCTAATCTCCCGATGGGGGCGCTGGAAAAACTGTTTTTT
>.|.|TRBJ2-1|TRBV5-1
CATRTGLSYNEQFF
TGCGCCACCCGTACAGGCCTATCCTACAATGAGCAGTTCTTC
>.|.|TRBJ1-5|TRBV4-1
CASSQEGYSHQPQHF
TGCGCCAGCAGCCAAGAAGGTTACAGTCATCAGCCCCAGCATTTT
>.|.|TRBJ2-7|TRBV27
CASSLSRAGLEQYF
TGTGCCAGCAGTTTATCGAGGGCTGGGCTCGAGCAGTACTTC
>once|.|TRBJ1-2|TRBV7-2
CASSLASMASGDYGYTF
TGTGCCAGCAGCTTGGCGAGTATGGCCTCCGGGGACTATGGCTACACCTTC
>.|.|TRBJ2-1|TRBV7-2
CASSLDLGGHNEQFF
TGTGCCAGCAGCTTAGATCTTGGCGGGCACAATGAGCAGTTCTTC
>.|.|TRBJ1-5|TRBV18
CASSPEGFNQPQHF
TGTGCCAGCTCACCGGAGGGTTTCAATCAGCCCCAGCATTTT
>.|.|TRBJ1-5|TRBV30
CAWSSQRGASNQPQHF
TGTGCCTGGAGTTCCCAACGGGGGGCGAGCAATCAGCCCCAGCATTTT
>.|TRBD2|TRBJ2-7|TRBV5-1
CASSSTSGTYSYEQYF
TGCGCCAGCAGCTCCACTAGCGGGACCTACTCCTACGAGCAGTACTTC
>once|TRBD1|TRBJ2-7|TRBV6-1
CASSGTGGSGYEQYF
TGTGCCAGCAGTGGGACAGGGGGTTCCGGCTACGAGCAGTACTTC
>.|.|TRBJ2-6|TRBV9
CASSVATSGANVLTF
TGTGCCAGCAGCGTAGCTACCTCTGGGGCCAACGTCCTGACTTTC
>.|.|TRBJ1-6|TRBV9
CASSPTPLNSPLHF
TGTGCCAGCAGCCCCACCCCACTTAATTCACCCCTCCACTTT
>once|.|TRBJ1-2|TRBV5-8
CASSWLEDWDGYTF
TGTGCCAGCAGCTGGCTAGAGGATTGGGATGGCTACACCTTC
>.|TRBD2|TRBJ2-5|TRBV6-1
CASTTEPGGTQYF
TGTGCCAGCACTACGGAGCCGGGAGGGACCCAGTACTTC
>.|TRBD1|TRBJ1-2|TRBV19
CASTDRRDRVYGYTF
TGTGCCAGTACTGACCGCCGGGACAGGGTCTATGGCTACACCTTC
>.|.|TRBJ1-2|TRBV30
CAWSVGGFGGYTF
TGTGCCTGGAGTGTGGGGGGGTTCGGAGGCTACACCTTC
>.|.|TRBJ2-1|TRBV19
CASSIKGSYNEQFF
TGTGCCAGTAGTATCAAGGGGTCCTACAATGAGCAGTTCTTC
>.|.|TRBJ1-3|TRBV11-3
CASSLTGAGNTIYF
TGTGCCAGCAGCTTAACCGGAGCTGGAAACACCATATATTTT
>.|TRBD1|TRBJ1-2|TRBV5-5
CASSLSRDRDYGYTF
TGTGCCAGCAGCTTGTCCCGGGACAGGGATTATGGCTACACCTTC
>.|.|TRBJ1-1|TRBV29-1
CSAEGGTEAFF
TGCAGCGCTGAGGGGGGCACTGAAGCTTTCTTT
>.|.|TRBJ1-1|TRBV28
CASSFEENTEAFF
TGTGCCAGCAGTTTCGAGGAGAACACTGAAGCTTTCTTT
>.|.|TRBJ2-7|TRBV5-1
CASSVDRIEQYF
TGCGCCAGCAGCGTCGACAGGATCGAGCAGTACTTC
>.|TRBD1|TRBJ2-3|TRBV6-1
CASSEGQGADTQYF
TGTGCCAGCAGTGAAGGACAGGGGGCAGATACGCAGTATTTT
>few|.|TRBJ1-1|TRBV30
CAWEGDPKNTEAFF
TGTGCCTGGGAGGGGGACCCTAAGAACACTGAAGCTTTCTTT